The 21 T cell receptor beta chains listed next were all sequenced from one sample in a study of CD8 T cells in Susac syndrome. With random hexamers, reverse transcription was performed on about 0.5 to 1 ug of RNA. One entry per CDR3 protein, called by TCRdb with MiXCR from the immunoSEQ multiplex PCR reads. Of about 190,000 distinct CDR3 sequences listed, about 91% were seen once; the top ten hold approximately 0.09%. Sample: CD4+ T cells from PBMCs. These receptors were taken from a human donor with Susac syndrome.

V gene TRBV5-1 combines with J gene TRBJ2-1; 9 positions match TRBD2. CDR1 SGHRS and CDR2 YFSETQ come from the germline V gene. The CDR3 extends over 15 amino acids. J gave up 8 bases and V 3 bases, and 9 bases lay outside the gene matches. Here the CDR3 DNA reads TGCGCCAGCAGCTCCGGGACTAGCATCTCGGATGAGCAGTTCTTC. It codes for CASSSGTSISDEQFF.

V gene TRBV5-1 combines with J gene TRBJ2-5; TRBD2 agrees at 10 bases. This CDR3 contains 15 residues. Germline CDR1 is SGHRS and CDR2 is YFSETQ. Trimming at V came to 5 bases and at J to 7 bases, leaving 11 bases not matched to a gene. CDR3 residues: CASSNWTSGIGTQYF. The CDR3 region has the DNA TGCGCCAGCAGTAATTGGACTAGCGGAATAGGGACCCAGTACTTC. Based on the CDR3 plus reference TRBV5-1 and TRBJ2-5, the full variable domain is KAGVTQTPRYLIKTRGQQVTLSCSPISGHRSVSWYQQTPGQGLQFLFEYFSETQRNKGNFPGRFSGRQFSNSRSEMNVSTLELGDSALYLCASSNWTSGIGTQYFGPGTRLLVL.

The chain carries TRBV27 and TRBJ2-3; TRBD1 matches 10 bases. The junction had 14 bases not matched to a gene; V was cut back by 5 bases and J by 0 bases. CDR1 is MNHEY and CDR2 is SMNVEV in the germline V gene (reference sequence). The CDR3 is 19 amino acids. CDR3 in amino acids: CASSTDRGTQHASTDTQYF. CDR3 nucleotide sequence: TGTGCCAGCAGTACGGACAGGGGGACACAACACGCTAGCACAGATACGCAGTATTTT.

The sample holds one count of this clonotype. The gene calls are TRBV3-1 and TRBJ1-3, with TRBD1 as a possible D gene (5 bases). Germline loops: CDR1 LGHDT, CDR2 YNNKEL (reference sequence). V lost 1 base, J lost 6 bases, and 7 bases lay in between. This CDR3 spans 13 amino acids. The CDR3 sequence: CASSQGGTNTIYF. The DNA for the CDR3 is TGTGCCAGCAGCCAAGGGGGGACAAACACCATATATTTT.

The sample holds a few counts of this clonotype. CDR3 loop: CASSLGFTGFTSEQFF. The CDR3 region has the DNA TGCGCCAGCAGCTTGGGGTTCACAGGGTTCACTAGTGAGCAGTTCTTC. The V gene is TRBV5-1, the J gene TRBJ2-1, with a tentative D call TRBD1 (6 bases). V lost 0 bases, J lost 9 bases, and 19 bases lay in between. The CDR3 loop spans 16 amino acids. The germline V gene encodes CDR1 SGHRS and CDR2 YFSETQ.

The rearrangement joins TRBV5-1 to TRBJ2-1; D unclear. CDR1 and CDR2 (germline): SGHRS, YFSETQ. The CDR3 has 13 amino acids. Trimming removed 0 bases from V and 5 bases from J, with 6 bases in between. CDR3 sequence: CASSLGAHNEQFF. CDR3 DNA: TGCGCCAGCAGCTTGGGGGCCCACAATGAGCAGTTCTTC.

J is TRBJ2-1 and V is TRBV5-4; D assignment may be TRBD1 or TRBD2 (5 bases each). V was shortened by 2 bases and J by 2 bases, with 11 bases between the two germline ends. Per the germline V gene, CDR1 is SGHNT and CDR2 is YYREEE (reference sequence). The CDR3 spans 15 residues. CDR3 protein: CASSFSGQPYNEQFF. CDR3 bases: TGTGCCAGCAGCTTTTCGGGGCAGCCCTACAATGAGCAGTTCTTC.

The chain uses TRBV19 and TRBJ1-5; TRBD1 might be the D (5 bases). CDR1 and CDR2 (germline): LNHDA, SQIVND (reference sequence). Trimming removed 8 bases from V and 4 bases from J, with 9 bases in between. This CDR3 spans 12 amino acids. The CDR3 protein is CASGGGNQPQHF. CDR3 sequence (DNA): TGTGCCAGTGGGGGAGGTAATCAGCCCCAGCATTTT.

This clonotype was found once. The rearrangement links TRBV20-1 to TRBJ1-3; D is perhaps TRBD1 (5 bases). V was shortened by 1 base and J by 4 bases, with 14 bases between the two germline ends. From germline, CDR1 is DFQATT and CDR2 SNEGSKA (reference sequence). CDR3 size: 15 residues. The DNA for the CDR3 is TGCAGTGCTAGAGTTATCGGGGGGTCCGGAAACACCATATATTTT. Residues: CSARVIGGSGNTIYF.

The chain couples TRBV28 to TRBJ2-1, with a possible D match to TRBD1 (5 bases). CDR1 and CDR2 (germline): MDHEN, SYDVKM. The CDR3 totals 15 residues. V was shortened by 2 bases and J by 4 bases, with 12 bases between the two germline ends. CDR3 sequence reads: CASSLAGHLYNEQFF. As DNA, the CDR3 is TGTGCCAGCAGTTTAGCTGGACACCTGTACAATGAGCAGTTCTTC.

The V call is TRBV4-1, the J call TRBJ1-1, with a tentative D call TRBD1 (6 bases). V gave up 1 base and J gave up 4 bases, with 10 bases separating them. This CDR3 region has 14 residues. Germline V gene sequence: CDR1 MGHRA, CDR2 YSYEKL. The CDR3 sequence: CASSQVGGRTEAFF. The CDR3 DNA reads as TGCGCCAGCAGCCAAGTTGGGGGGCGCACTGAAGCTTTCTTT.

This clonotype appeared a single time. The rearrangement links TRBV27 to TRBJ2-3; TRBD1 matches at 7 bases. Germline trimming cut 8 bases from V and 4 bases from J; bases unmatched to any gene: 9. Germline V gives CDR1 MNHEY, CDR2 SMNVEV (reference sequence). This CDR3 region has 14 residues. CDR3 in amino acids: CASGKSQGADTQYF. In DNA, the CDR3 is TGTGCCAGCGGAAAGAGCCAGGGGGCAGATACGCAGTATTTT.

The rearrangement joins TRBV6-5 to TRBJ2-7; 9 nucleotides align to TRBD1. Germline CDR1 is MNHEY and CDR2 is SVGAGI. This CDR3 contains 16 residues. Trimming took 2 bases from V and 4 from J; bases not matched to a gene: 9. CDR3 nucleotide sequence: TGTGCCAGCAGTTACAAGGTTACAGGGGGCGGGTACGAGCAGTACTTC. This gives the protein CASSYKVTGGGYEQYF.

V and J are TRBV5-4 and TRBJ1-6; tentative D call: TRBD1 (5 bases). This CDR3 region has 18 residues. Germline CDR1 is SGHNT and CDR2 is YYREEE (reference sequence). V was clipped by 3 bases and J by 2 bases, with 18 bases between them. CDR3 loop: CASSWTSGGTTYNSPLHF. In nucleotides, the CDR3 is TGTGCCAGCAGCTGGACTTCGGGGGGAACCACCTATAATTCACCCCTCCACTTT.

CDR3 in DNA: TGTGCCAGCAGCCAGGGCGACAGATCCTCCACAGATACGCAGTATTTT. This translates into CASSQGDRSSTDTQYF. V is TRBV4-2 and J is TRBJ2-3; D possibly corresponds to TRBD1 (5 bases). The CDR3 covers 16 residues. V lost 3 bases, J lost 2 bases, and 15 bases lay in between. Germline V gene lookup returns CDR1 LGHNA and CDR2 YNFKEQ.

This clonotype was seen once. The chain carries TRBV18 and TRBJ1-1, with TRBD1 matching 7 bases. Trimming took 10 bases from V and 4 from J; bases not matched to a gene: 9. This CDR3 spans 13 amino acids. CDR1 is KGHSH, CDR2 LQKENI, per germline. DNA of the CDR3: TGTGCCACCCTACAGGGGATTGGCACTGAAGCTTTCTTT. Translation: CATLQGIGTEAFF.

This chain uses TRBV7-3 with TRBJ1-1, with TRBD1 as a possible D gene (6 bases). The CDR3 extends over 15 amino acids. The germline V gene encodes CDR1 SGHTA and CDR2 FQGTGA. Trimming cost V 1 base and J 5 bases, with 14 bases left between them. DNA of the CDR3: TGTGCCAGCAGCTTAAATACAGGGTCGGGGACTGAAGCTTTCTTT. This gives the protein CASSLNTGSGTEAFF.

The J gene is TRBJ1-5, the V gene TRBV20-1; tentative D call: TRBD1 (6 bases). The CDR3 sequence is 14 residues long. The germline CDR1 and CDR2 sequences are DFQATT and SNEGSKA (reference sequence). Trimming took 3 bases from V and 3 from J, leaving 12 bases between them. Written as DNA, the CDR3 is TGCAGTGCTAGTACAGGGTTTTTCAATCAGCCCCAGCATTTT. This sequence encodes CSASTGFFNQPQHF.

This clonotype has just one count. The V and J genes are TRBV28 and TRBJ2-5, with D possibly called TRBD1 or TRBD2 (6 bases each). In germline, CDR1 is MDHEN, CDR2 SYDVKM. The CDR3 has 14 amino acids. Between the trimmed V and J ends, which lost 5 bases and 7 bases, there was a span of 17 bases. The CDR3 spells CASSKTGGGGTQYF. In DNA, the CDR3 is TGTGCCAGCAGTAAAACCGGGGGCGGTGGGACCCAGTACTTC.

The chain links TRBV5-1 to TRBJ2-1, with 7 bases identical to TRBD2. Per germline, CDR1 SGHRS and CDR2 YFSETQ. The CDR3 has 17 residues. V shed 0 bases, J shed 10 bases, and the junction held 16 bases outside the gene matches. The CDR3 DNA follows: TGCGCCAGCAGCTTGGCCCAAATTAGCGGGCGAGCTCCGGAGCAGTTCTTC. Its protein is CASSLAQISGRAPEQFF.

The chain combines TRBV5-5 with TRBJ1-5, with 8 nucleotides matching TRBD1. Germline CDR1 SGHKS, CDR2 YYEKEE (reference sequence). V shed 4 bases and J 0 bases; nucleotides not matched to a gene: 9. The CDR3 contains 17 residues. CDR3: CASSQGTGSYSNQPQHF. As DNA, the CDR3 is TGTGCCAGCAGCCAAGGGACAGGATCTTATAGCAATCAGCCCCAGCATTTT. The entire variable domain, with the rest obtained from reference TRBV5-5 and TRBJ1-5, is as follows: DAGVTQSPTHLIKTRGQQVTLRCSPISGHKSVSWYQQVLGQGPQFIFQYYEKEERGRGNFPDRFSARQFPNYSSELNVNALLLGDSALYLCASSQGTGSYSNQPQHFGDGTRLSIL.